This T cell receptor beta chain was sequenced in a study of OX40 agonist ivuxolimab in advanced cancers. Study as a whole: Ivuxolimab, an agonistic anti-OX40 (CD134) antibody, was given to patients. Aged about 23 to 90 with a mean of approximately 57 years, they were less than 90% male. Allowance was made for prior anti-PD-1, anti-PD-L1 or anti-CTLA-4 therapy, and about 40% had some.

Data came from immunoSEQ multiplex PCR; TCRdb stores just in-frame clones and leaves some out. The profile covers 45,000 to 65,000 clones, with roughly 90% appearing a single time and approximately 12% taken by the ten largest. The V end lost 4 bases, the J end lost 3 bases, and 17 bases lay between the germline ends. CDR1 is SGHNT, CDR2 YYREEE, per germline (reference sequence). The CDR3 is 15 residues long. This specimen consisted of CD4+ or CD8+ T cells sorted from blood, obtained in a trial of the OX40 agonist ivuxolimab. The sequence was collected from an adult with an advanced solid tumor such as melanoma, head and neck, liver or kidney cancer. The rearrangement uses TRBV5-4 and TRBJ2-7; D is perhaps TRBD1 or TRBD2 (5 bases each). CDR3 sequence reads: CASSGSAGSLYEQYV. DNA for the CDR3: TGTGCCAGCAGCGGTAGCGCAGGGTCCCTCTACGAGCAGTACGTC.